Following are 14 T cell receptor beta chains from one sample sequenced in a study of CD4 and CD8 cells across lung adenocarcinoma regions (dated by TCRdb to the late 2010s). Libraries were constructed by PCR. Sequencing was performed on a HiSeq X Ten. TCRdb handled the public reads itself, with Q25 trimming in fastp and clone calling in MiXCR, and kept productive beta chains. Identical CDR3 protein sequences are pooled into one entry, listed with their most common genes and DNA. The sample data list roughly 13,000 distinct CDR3 sequences, and roughly 60% of these were observed just once. Of the sample, 35% to 40% is held by the ten largest clones. The specimen sequenced was CD8+ T cells from the margin of a lung tumor. The cell subset or site label corresponds to: tumor margin region. The receptors stem from a female donor with lung adenocarcinoma. The CD4 and CD8 labels of this study may be unreliable.

For this clonotype: One end of the junction varies from germline; a read error may be responsible. This rearrangement joins TRBV10-1 to TRBJ2-3; either TRBD1 or TRBD2 may fit D (6 bases each). The CDR3 has 16 residues. Germline values: CDR1 WNHNN, CDR2 SYGVQD (reference sequence). CDR3 loop: CASRDNGGGAQETQYF. CDR3 DNA sequence: TGCGCTAGCAGGGATAACGGGGGCGGGGCCCAAGAGACGCAGTATTTT.

This clonotype was seen ten or more times. V is TRBV6-1 and J is TRBJ1-1, with a tentative D call TRBD1 (6 bases). The germline gives CDR1 MNHNS, CDR2 SASEGT. The ends were cut back, 1 base at V and 5 bases at J, with 8 bases in the middle. The CDR3 spans 13 residues. CDR3 residues: CASSEGTVTEAFF. In DNA, the CDR3 is TGTGCCAGCAGTGAAGGGACAGTGACTGAAGCTTTCTTT.

This clonotype was observed at least ten times. The chain uses TRBV6-1 and TRBJ1-1; a weak D match, TRBD1 (6 bases). Trimming left V 8 bases short and J 10 bases short, with 11 bases between. The length of the CDR3 is 10 residues. CDR1 and CDR2 from the germline V gene are MNHNS and SASEGT. The CDR3 loop reads CASEEGGAFF. The CDR3, as DNA: TGTGCCAGCGAGGAGGGGGGAGCTTTCTTT.

The V call is TRBV27, the J call TRBJ2-3; D could derive from TRBD1 or TRBD2 (5 bases each). The J call may be incorrect, as the DNA end agrees better with TRBJ2-7. The CDR3 runs to 13 residues. Germline CDR1 MNHEY, CDR2 SMNVEV (reference sequence). The CDR3 DNA reads TGTGCCAGGGGGGAGCGAGGCACAGATACGCAGTACTTC. As protein: CARGERGTDTQYF.

Remarks on this clonotype: Relative to the germline gene, one junction end is altered; a read error may explain this. This rearrangement joins TRBV6-5 to TRBJ2-5; D remains unclear. Germline CDR1 reads MNHEY; CDR2 reads SVGAGI. This CDR3 has 15 amino acids. CDR3 sequence: CASSYSPVRPETQYF. CDR3 DNA sequence: TGTGCCAGCAGTTACTCCCCCGTTCGCCCAGAGACGCAGTATTTC.

This clonotype was seen only once. The V gene is TRBV27, the J gene TRBJ2-2; unclear D gene. The V gene lost 2 bases and the J gene lost 1 base, with 5 bases spanning the gap. The CDR3 runs to 14 residues. Germline CDR1 reads MNHEY; CDR2 reads SMNVEV (reference sequence). Here the CDR3 DNA reads TGTGCCAGCAGTTTAAGGGAGAACACCGGGGAGCTGTTTTTT. Translated: CASSLRENTGELFF.

The V gene is TRBV6-1, the J gene TRBJ2-3; a weak D match, TRBD2 (7 bases). The V gene's germline CDR1 is MNHNS and CDR2 SASEGT. The V end lost 9 bases, the J end lost 5 bases, and 21 bases lay between the germline ends. The CDR3 totals 15 residues. CDR3 DNA sequence: TGTGCCAGGGGGCCGAGGGGGGGGGGACAAGATACGCAGTATTTT. Translation gives CARGPRGGGQDTQYF.

Turning to this clonotype: One end of the junction fails to match germline, which may point to a read error. The chain couples TRBV4-1 to TRBJ2-3, with D perhaps matching TRBD1 or TRBD2 (6 bases each). The germline V gene has CDR1 MGHRA and CDR2 YSYEKL. The CDR3 is 16 amino acids. The CDR3 spells CASRGDGGRGTDTQYF. Written as DNA, the CDR3 is TGCGCCAGCAGGGGTGACGGGGGCCGTGGCACAGATACGCAGTATTTC.

A remark on this clonotype: The junction departs from germline at one end; a sequencing error may be responsible. The chain carries TRBV6-1 and TRBJ2-3, with TRBD1 as a possible D gene (7 bases). The germline V gene encodes CDR1 MNHNS and CDR2 SASEGT. The CDR3 has 15 residues. The CDR3 DNA reads TGTGCCAGGGGTCCGAGGGGGCGGGAACCAGATACCCAGTATTTT. Translated: CARGPRGREPDTQYF.

CDR3 DNA: TGTGCCAGCAGCTTAGGCGCAGGGGGGGAGGGAGGCTACACCTTC. Translation: CASSLGAGGEGGYTF. The chain couples TRBV7-2 to TRBJ1-2, with 7 positions matching TRBD1. From germline, CDR1 is SGHTA and CDR2 FQGNSA. With V trimmed by 1 base and J by 8 bases, 10 bases remained unmatched. The CDR3 contains 15 residues.

J is TRBJ2-1 and V is TRBV6-1, with D possibly called TRBD1 or TRBD2 (5 bases each). The germline V gene encodes CDR1 MNHNS and CDR2 SASEGT. With 8 bases removed from V and 8 bases from J, the gap between germline ends came to 19 bases. CDR3 length: 14 amino acids. The CDR3 is CASGGRAGRDEQFF. The CDR3, as DNA: TGTGCCAGCGGGGGAAGGGCAGGGCGGGATGAGCAGTTCTTC.

This clonotype has at least ten counts. A much more abundant neighbour one base away suggests this may be a read error. J is TRBJ2-1 and V is TRBV12-3 or TRBV12-4; 8 bases match TRBD2. The CDR3 runs to 14 residues. After removal of 7 bases from V and 5 bases from J, the junction contained 7 bases not matched to a gene. Written as DNA, the CDR3 is TGTGCCAGCACGGTAGCGGGGAGTAACAATGAGCAGTTCTTC. Amino acid sequence: CASTVAGSNNEQFF.

Only a few counts were recorded for this clonotype. This chain joins TRBV6-1 and TRBJ2-5; the D gene could be TRBD1 or TRBD2 (6 bases each). V gave up 8 bases and J gave up 0 bases, with 19 bases separating them. The CDR3 loop spans 16 amino acids. Germline V gene lookup returns CDR1 MNHNS and CDR2 SASEGT. This CDR3 reads CASGGLGGRDQETQYF. The CDR3 DNA is TGTGCCAGCGGGGGGCTCGGGGGCCGTGACCAAGAGACCCAGTACTTC.

Turning to this clonotype: Because the CDR3's place on the DNA is in doubt, the DNA is left out and the CDR3 is given as listed by TCRdb. The chain has TRBV4-1 and TRBJ2-6. The CDR3 length is 17 residues, termini included. Germline values: CDR1 MGHRA, CDR2 YSYEKL. This chain's CDR3 is CASSQDLVGIGANDLTF.